A selection of T cell receptor beta chains follows, all from one sample in a study of blood T cell repertoires in COVID-19. Here immunoSEQ multiplex PCR was the method, and the copy in TCRdb shows in-frame clones only, minus some. The table has about 440,000 clones, approximately 90% seen once; the top ten hold over 4%. Sample: peripheral blood. The receptors were gathered from a woman aged 25 to 45 with acute or convalescent COVID-19. CDR3s include the opening cysteine and the closing phenylalanine or tryptophan. The order of the fields is V gene, D gene, J gene, clone size, CDR3 DNA, CDR3 protein. A D gene is named only where the DNA matches it firmly. Clone size is shown for a subset of rows, as once, few, many or a class of expanded clone.

V gene: TRBV4-1; D gene: .; J gene: TRBJ2-7; clone size: .; CDR3 DNA: TGCGCCAGCAGCCAAGGGGAAGGGAGCGGCTACGAGCAGTACTTC; CDR3 protein: CASSQGEGSGYEQYF
V gene: TRBV5-1; D gene: .; J gene: TRBJ2-6; clone size: .; CDR3 DNA: TGCGCCAGCAGCTTAGACAGCTCTGGGGCCAACGTCCTGACTTTC; CDR3 protein: CASSLDSSGANVLTF
V gene: TRBV4-1; D gene: TRBD1; J gene: TRBJ1-1; clone size: few; CDR3 DNA: TGCGCCAGCAGCCAATGGGACAGGGGAAATACTGAAGCTTTCTTT; CDR3 protein: CASSQWDRGNTEAFF
V gene: TRBV19; D gene: .; J gene: TRBJ1-1; clone size: .; CDR3 DNA: TGTGCCAGTAGTACCCCGGGGATGGACACTGAAGCTTTCTTT; CDR3 protein: CASSTPGMDTEAFF
V gene: TRBV13; D gene: TRBD1; J gene: TRBJ1-2; clone size: once; CDR3 DNA: TGTGCCAGCACCCCACCTGGGACAGGAAACTATGGCTACACCTTC; CDR3 protein: CASTPPGTGNYGYTF
V gene: TRBV28; D gene: .; J gene: TRBJ1-2; clone size: .; CDR3 DNA: TGTGCCAGCAGTTTATGGGGTGGGGCAGCAACTAACTATGGCTACACCTTC; CDR3 protein: CASSLWGGAATNYGYTF
V gene: TRBV9; D gene: .; J gene: TRBJ1-6; clone size: .; CDR3 DNA: TGTGCCAGCAGCGTAGGGGGGGGAGACTATAATTCACCCCTCCACTTT; CDR3 protein: CASSVGGGDYNSPLHF
V gene: TRBV2; D gene: .; J gene: TRBJ2-1; clone size: .; CDR3 DNA: TGTGCCAGCAGTGAGGAAGGGGTAAATGAGCAGTTCTTC; CDR3 protein: CASSEEGVNEQFF
V gene: TRBV7-9; D gene: .; J gene: TRBJ1-2; clone size: .; CDR3 DNA: TGTGCCAGCAGCTTAGCGGAGGCGTCTCGTGGCTACACCTTC; CDR3 protein: CASSLAEASRGYTF
V gene: TRBV4-1; D gene: TRBD1; J gene: TRBJ2-7; clone size: .; CDR3 DNA: TGCGCCAGTAACCGGGGACAGGGGGTTTTCTCGTTGAGCGAGCAGTACTTC; CDR3 protein: CASNRGQGVFSLSEQYF
V gene: TRBV2; D gene: TRBD1; J gene: TRBJ2-6; clone size: once; CDR3 DNA: TGTGCCAGCAGCGCACAGGGGACCGGGGCCAACGTCCTGACTTTC; CDR3 protein: CASSAQGTGANVLTF
V gene: TRBV13; D gene: .; J gene: TRBJ2-2; clone size: .; CDR3 DNA: TGTGCCAGCAGCACCACCGGGGGTACCGGGGAGCTGTTTTTT; CDR3 protein: CASSTTGGTGELFF
V gene: TRBV30; D gene: .; J gene: TRBJ1-1; clone size: .; CDR3 DNA: TGTGCCTGGAGTGTGCGGCAGAAGAACACTGAAGCTTTCTTT; CDR3 protein: CAWSVRQKNTEAFF
V gene: TRBV24-1; D gene: .; J gene: TRBJ2-2; clone size: .; CDR3 DNA: TGTGCCACCAGTGATTTAGGACAGTCTAACACCGGGGAGCTGTTTTTT; CDR3 protein: CATSDLGQSNTGELFF
V gene: TRBV7-2; D gene: .; J gene: TRBJ1-5; clone size: .; CDR3 DNA: TGTGCCAGCAGCTTAGAGCGCCTAAGCAATCAGCCCCAGCATTTT; CDR3 protein: CASSLERLSNQPQHF
V gene: TRBV6-2/TRBV6-3; D gene: TRBD2; J gene: TRBJ2-7; clone size: .; CDR3 DNA: TGTGCCAGCAGTGAGACCGGGACTAGGAGCGAGCAGTACTTC; CDR3 protein: CASSETGTRSEQYF
V gene: TRBV6-1; D gene: TRBD1; J gene: TRBJ1-6; clone size: .; CDR3 DNA: TGTGCCAGCAGTGAAGTGGGACAGGGAGATTCACCCCTCCACTTT; CDR3 protein: CASSEVGQGDSPLHF
V gene: TRBV5-8; D gene: TRBD2; J gene: TRBJ2-1; clone size: .; CDR3 DNA: TGTGCCAGCAGCGGTTGGGTGGGGGGGAAGTGGAATGAGCAGTTCTTC; CDR3 protein: CASSGWVGGKWNEQFF
V gene: TRBV28; D gene: TRBD2; J gene: TRBJ2-5; clone size: .; CDR3 DNA: TGTGCCAGCAGTTATCAGCGGGGGGGCGTCGAGACCCAGTACTTC; CDR3 protein: CASSYQRGGVETQYF
V gene: TRBV28; D gene: .; J gene: TRBJ2-7; clone size: .; CDR3 DNA: TGTGCCAGCAGGCCCGGGATTTACTACGAGCTGTACTTC; CDR3 protein: CASRPGIYYELYF
V gene: TRBV9; D gene: TRBD2; J gene: TRBJ2-3; clone size: .; CDR3 DNA: TGTGCCAGCAGCGGAAGGACTAGCAGCACAGATACGCAGTATTTT; CDR3 protein: CASSGRTSSTDTQYF
V gene: TRBV28; D gene: .; J gene: TRBJ1-5; clone size: .; CDR3 DNA: TGTGCCATCGCGACAGATTACAATCAGCCCCAGCATTTT; CDR3 protein: CAIATDYNQPQHF
V gene: TRBV9; D gene: TRBD1; J gene: TRBJ1-3; clone size: once; CDR3 DNA: TGTGCCAGCAGCGCGACAGGGGGCTCTGGAAACACCATATATTTT; CDR3 protein: CASSATGGSGNTIYF
V gene: TRBV11-2; D gene: .; J gene: TRBJ2-3; clone size: .; CDR3 DNA: TGTGCCAGCAGCTTAATAACAGATACGCAGTATTTT; CDR3 protein: CASSLITDTQYF
V gene: TRBV30; D gene: TRBD1; J gene: TRBJ2-2; clone size: .; CDR3 DNA: TGTGCCTGGGATCACAGGGGAACCGGGGAGCTGTTTTTT; CDR3 protein: CAWDHRGTGELFF
V gene: TRBV5-6; D gene: TRBD1; J gene: TRBJ1-2; clone size: .; CDR3 DNA: TGTGCCAGCAGCCCGATCGGACAGGGTACCTATGGCTACACCTTC; CDR3 protein: CASSPIGQGTYGYTF
V gene: TRBV21-1; D gene: .; J gene: TRBJ2-1; clone size: .; CDR3 DNA: TGTGCCAGCGGCGAGACTAGCGGGGGGCCTTACAATGAGCAGTTCTTC; CDR3 protein: CASGETSGGPYNEQFF
V gene: TRBV4-1; D gene: TRBD2; J gene: TRBJ2-7; clone size: once; CDR3 DNA: TGCGCCAGCAGCCAACTACCAGGACTAGTCAACGAGCAGTACTTC; CDR3 protein: CASSQLPGLVNEQYF
V gene: TRBV5-1; D gene: TRBD1; J gene: TRBJ1-4; clone size: .; CDR3 DNA: TGCGCCAGCAGCTTGGTAGTCAGGGGGGCAAATGAAAAACTGTTTTTT; CDR3 protein: CASSLVVRGANEKLFF
V gene: TRBV18; D gene: TRBD1; J gene: TRBJ2-5; clone size: .; CDR3 DNA: TGTGCCAGCTCACCCTTAAGTGGGACAGGGGGACAAGAGACCCAGTACTTC; CDR3 protein: CASSPLSGTGGQETQYF
V gene: TRBV27; D gene: TRBD2; J gene: TRBJ2-3; clone size: .; CDR3 DNA: TGTGCCAGCAGTTCCGGGGTAGCGGGGGGAAGCTCAGATACGCAGTATTTT; CDR3 protein: CASSSGVAGGSSDTQYF
V gene: TRBV27; D gene: .; J gene: TRBJ1-5; clone size: once; CDR3 DNA: TGTGCCAGCAGTGGACGCGGGTACGATCAGCCCCAGCATTTT; CDR3 protein: CASSGRGYDQPQHF
V gene: TRBV6-5; D gene: .; J gene: TRBJ1-2; clone size: once; CDR3 DNA: TGTGCCAGCAGTTATAGCCGGTCGGGGGGCTACACCTTC; CDR3 protein: CASSYSRSGGYTF
V gene: TRBV5-6; D gene: TRBD1; J gene: TRBJ2-7; clone size: .; CDR3 DNA: TGTGCCAGCAGCTTTAGGACAGGGGGCTACGAGCAGTACTTC; CDR3 protein: CASSFRTGGYEQYF
V gene: TRBV5-6; D gene: TRBD1; J gene: TRBJ1-6; clone size: .; CDR3 DNA: TGTGCCAGCAGCTTGGGCTATACCGGGACAGGGGGATCACCCCTCCACTTT; CDR3 protein: CASSLGYTGTGGSPLHF
V gene: TRBV15; D gene: .; J gene: TRBJ2-2; clone size: .; CDR3 DNA: TGTGCCACCAGGGACACTACGAACACCGGGGAGCTGTTTTTT; CDR3 protein: CATRDTTNTGELFF
V gene: TRBV6-1; D gene: .; J gene: TRBJ2-6; clone size: few; CDR3 DNA: TGTGCCAGCAGTGGCAGGTTTGGTCGATCTGGGGCCAACGTCCTGACTTTC; CDR3 protein: CASSGRFGRSGANVLTF
V gene: TRBV11-2; D gene: TRBD2; J gene: TRBJ2-6; clone size: .; CDR3 DNA: TGTGCCAGCAGCTCGGGAGGGTTGGGCTCTGGGGCCAACGTCCTGACTTTC; CDR3 protein: CASSSGGLGSGANVLTF
V gene: TRBV27; D gene: TRBD1; J gene: TRBJ1-2; clone size: .; CDR3 DNA: TGTGCCAGCAGTTTTTCAGATACAGGGGTCTCTGGCTACACCTTC; CDR3 protein: CASSFSDTGVSGYTF
V gene: TRBV5-1; D gene: TRBD1; J gene: TRBJ2-7; clone size: few; CDR3 DNA: TGCGCCAGCACGTACACCGGGACAGGGGCTGGAGAGCAGTACTTC; CDR3 protein: CASTYTGTGAGEQYF
V gene: TRBV7-2; D gene: .; J gene: TRBJ2-1; clone size: .; CDR3 DNA: TGTGCCAGCAGCTTAGCGCGGGGCGGGTACAATGAGCAGTTCTTC; CDR3 protein: CASSLARGGYNEQFF
V gene: TRBV7-3; D gene: TRBD2; J gene: TRBJ2-3; clone size: .; CDR3 DNA: TGTGCCAGCAGCTTAGTGCGGGGGAATACAGATACGCAGTATTTT; CDR3 protein: CASSLVRGNTDTQYF
V gene: TRBV19; D gene: TRBD2; J gene: TRBJ2-3; clone size: once; CDR3 DNA: TGTGCCTTAGCGGGTGATACGCAGTATTTT; CDR3 protein: CALAGDTQYF
V gene: TRBV19; D gene: .; J gene: TRBJ1-1; clone size: few; CDR3 DNA: TGTGCCAGTAGTATAGGTGGGGGGAAAACTGAAGCTTTCTTT; CDR3 protein: CASSIGGGKTEAFF
V gene: TRBV9; D gene: .; J gene: TRBJ2-2; clone size: .; CDR3 DNA: TGTGCCAGCAGCGTAGTATCGGGTTCCGGGGAGCTGTTTTTT; CDR3 protein: CASSVVSGSGELFF
V gene: TRBV6-5; D gene: TRBD1; J gene: TRBJ1-1; clone size: .; CDR3 DNA: TGTGCCAGCACCCGGGGACAGCCCGCTGAAGCTTTCTTT; CDR3 protein: CASTRGQPAEAFF
V gene: TRBV7-2; D gene: TRBD2; J gene: TRBJ2-1; clone size: few; CDR3 DNA: TGTGCCAGCAGCTCTAGCGGGGAGCCCTACAATGAGCAGTTCTTC; CDR3 protein: CASSSSGEPYNEQFF
V gene: TRBV6-5; D gene: .; J gene: TRBJ1-6; clone size: .; CDR3 DNA: TGTGCCAGCAGTTCTCCTTCACAGGGAAATTCACCCCTCCACTTT; CDR3 protein: CASSSPSQGNSPLHF
V gene: TRBV24-1; D gene: TRBD1; J gene: TRBJ2-7; clone size: .; CDR3 DNA: TGTGCCACCACCGTGGACAGGTACGGTCGTAGACCGAGCTCCTACGAGCAGTACTTC; CDR3 protein: CATTVDRYGRRPSSYEQYF
V gene: TRBV10-3; D gene: TRBD1; J gene: TRBJ1-2; clone size: .; CDR3 DNA: TGTGCCATCAGTGAGCAGGGGGGCCAATATGGCTACACCTTC; CDR3 protein: CAISEQGGQYGYTF
V gene: TRBV11-2; D gene: .; J gene: TRBJ2-7; clone size: .; CDR3 DNA: TGTGCCAGCAGCTTAGAACTCCCTACTTCCTACGAGCAGTACTTC; CDR3 protein: CASSLELPTSYEQYF
V gene: TRBV3-1/TRBV3-2; D gene: TRBD1; J gene: TRBJ2-5; clone size: once; CDR3 DNA: TGTGCCAGCAGCCACCGGGGGGACAGGGCAGAGACCCAGTACTTC; CDR3 protein: CASSHRGDRAETQYF
V gene: TRBV30; D gene: TRBD1; J gene: TRBJ2-7; clone size: .; CDR3 DNA: TGTGCCTGGAGTCTAGGGGGCCGGTCCTACGAGCAGTACTTC; CDR3 protein: CAWSLGGRSYEQYF
V gene: TRBV10-1; D gene: TRBD1; J gene: TRBJ1-3; clone size: few; CDR3 DNA: TGCGCCAGCAATCCCGGGAAGGGGGCAAACACCATATATTTT; CDR3 protein: CASNPGKGANTIYF
V gene: TRBV2; D gene: .; J gene: TRBJ1-6; clone size: .; CDR3 DNA: TGTGCCAGCAGTAAAGAACGGGATTCACCCCTCCACTTT; CDR3 protein: CASSKERDSPLHF
V gene: TRBV5-1; D gene: .; J gene: TRBJ2-3; clone size: once; CDR3 DNA: TGCGCCAGCAGTCCGGAGACTTTCCGCACAGATACGCAGTATTTT; CDR3 protein: CASSPETFRTDTQYF